This TCR beta chain was found in a study of blood T cell repertoires in COVID-19. Overall study context: Material from acute and convalescent COVID-19 was sourced from the United States, Italy and Spain. T cells, B-cell-depleted T cells, or PBMCs provided the cDNA or gDNA that served as material.

Produced via immunoSEQ multiplex PCR; TCRdb's table is partial and in-frame only. This sample has about 670,000 clones, with 85% to 90% found just once. Germline V gives CDR1 LNHDA, CDR2 SQIVND (reference sequence). The CDR3 loop spans 12 amino acids. The V gene lost 10 bases and the J gene lost 4 bases, with 13 bases spanning the gap. This clone was seen once. The sequence was collected from a woman under 30 with acute or convalescent COVID-19. The material sequenced was peripheral blood. The V call is TRBV19, the J call TRBJ1-2; tentatively, D is TRBD1 (6 bases). The CDR3 sequence: CAIRDRSYGYTF. In DNA form, the CDR3 reads TGTGCCATCCGAGACAGGAGCTATGGCTACACCTTC.